The clone carrying this TCR beta chain turned up a few times. Its antigen is undetermined. V was cut by 3 bases and J by 6 bases, with 14 bases left in between. The CDR3 is 14 amino acids. Germline V gene data show CDR1 as KGHSH and CDR2 as LQKENI. This sample is drawn from a study of cytomegalovirus exposure and HLA in healthy donors. Healthy bone marrow donors made up the donors. The PCR made use of 60 Vbeta and 13 Jbeta primers. The repertoire was sequenced with immunoSEQ multiplex PCR; TCRdb's copy has only in-frame clones and lacks some. The sample has 80,000 to 100,000 clones; approximately 85% are singletons. The study's findings and limits: Analysis was carried out at a later point, and it linked a missense DCLRE1C variant to TCR beta V- and J-gene trimming. Roughly uniform sequencing depth across donors was assumed, possibly incorrectly. Further analysis, carried out later, found HLA-associated TCR beta chains more clonally expanded than equally common other chains.

Source material: PBMCs. The chain has TRBV18 and TRBJ1-2; no clear D. The receptor comes from a man aged 35-49 years in good health and CMV-seropositive. CDR3 protein: CASSPEFRRNGYTF. The CDR3 DNA reads as TGTGCCAGCTCACCTGAGTTCCGGAGAAATGGCTACACCTTC.